Shown below are 19 T cell receptor beta chains from a single sample sequenced in a study of T cells in narcolepsy. Data came from immunoSEQ multiplex PCR; TCRdb stores just in-frame clones and leaves some out. The sample records around 30,000 clones, approximately 79% being singletons. The material sequenced was memory (CD45RA-) CD4+ T cells from blood. The receptor source for this set is a human donor in good health.

The chain joins TRBV5-5 to TRBJ1-2; a weak D match, TRBD1 (6 bases). The CDR3 loop spans 16 amino acids. The V end was cut by 4 bases, the J end by 0 bases, with 16 bases between. The germline V gene encodes CDR1 SGHKS and CDR2 YYEKEE (reference sequence). DNA for the CDR3: TGTGCCAGCAGCCGCGGGACAACCCGAGCTAACTATGGCTACACCTTC. Translated, it gives CASSRGTTRANYGYTF.

The chain uses TRBV7-2 and TRBJ1-5, with TRBD1 matching over 7 bases. V lost 0 bases to trimming and J lost 7 bases; unmatched junction nucleotides: 6. The CDR3 runs 15 residues. Germline V gene lookup returns CDR1 SGHTA and CDR2 FQGNSA. The CDR3 DNA sequence: TGTGCCAGCAGCTTAGCAGGAGGGGGCGGGCAGCCCCAGCATTTT. It encodes CASSLAGGGGQPQHF. The whole variable domain, filled in from reference TRBV7-2 and TRBJ1-5, reads GAGVSQSPSNKVTEKGKDVELRCDPISGHTALYWYRQSLGQGLEFLIYFQGNSAPDKSGLPSDRFSAERTGGSVSTLTIQRTQQEDSAVYLCASSLAGGGGQPQHFGDGTRLSIL.

This clone has just one count. This chain uses TRBV4-2 with TRBJ1-1; possibly TRBD1 for D (5 bases). CDR3 length: 15 residues. V lost 0 bases, J lost 4 bases, and 12 bases lay in between. Germline V lookup: CDR1 LGHNA, CDR2 YNFKEQ. CDR3 DNA sequence: TGTGCCAGCAGCCAAGATTGGGGGGATGGCACTGAAGCTTTCTTT. Translating it yields CASSQDWGDGTEAFF.

The chain uses TRBV5-5 and TRBJ2-7; D gene uncertain. The CDR3 has 13 residues. CDR1 is SGHKS and CDR2 is YYEKEE in the germline V gene (reference sequence). Trimming took off 0 bases at V and 6 bases at J, with 10 bases between the two ends. DNA of the CDR3: TGTGCCAGCAGCTTGGAACCCAGCCGCGAGCAGTACTTC. Residues: CASSLEPSREQYF.

This clone was counted once. The chain recombines TRBV5-8 with TRBJ1-1, with a weak D call TRBD1 (5 bases). The CDR3 totals 14 residues. The germline gives CDR1 SGHTS, CDR2 YDEGEE. V was clipped by 3 bases and J by 0 bases, with 9 bases between them. The CDR3 loop reads CASSSGLMNTEAFF. CDR3 nucleotides: TGTGCCAGCAGCTCGGGACTCATGAACACTGAAGCTTTCTTT.

This rearrangement joins TRBV5-4 to TRBJ2-7, with D maybe TRBD2 (7 bases). Germline V CDR1 and CDR2: SGHNT, YYREEE (reference sequence). Between the trimmed V and J ends, which lost 2 bases and 0 bases, there was a span of 15 bases. The CDR3 runs to 16 residues. CDR3 loop: CASSFGGRLGSYEQYF. The CDR3 region has the DNA TGTGCCAGCAGCTTCGGGGGGCGCCTAGGCTCCTACGAGCAGTACTTC. The full variable domain, rest sourced from reference TRBV5-4 and TRBJ2-7, is ETGVTQSPTHLIKTRGQQVTLRCSSQSGHNTVSWYQQALGQGPQFIFQYYREEENGRGNFPPRFSGLQFPNYSSELNVNALELDDSALYLCASSFGGRLGSYEQYFGPGTRLTVT.

This clone was detected a few times. The gene calls are TRBV20-1 and TRBJ2-3; D remains ambiguous. The germline V gene encodes CDR1 DFQATT and CDR2 SNEGSKA (reference sequence). Between the trimmed V and J ends, which lost 6 bases and 6 bases, there was a span of 10 bases. This CDR3 spans 11 amino acids. The CDR3, as DNA: TGCAGTGCGAATTATAGGGATACGCAGTATTTT. Translation: CSANYRDTQYF.

V gene TRBV5-1 combines with J gene TRBJ1-1, with D perhaps matching TRBD1 (6 bases). Per the germline V gene, CDR1 is SGHRS and CDR2 is YFSETQ. Trimming pared 4 bases from V and 0 bases from J, leaving 13 bases between. The CDR3 contains 15 residues. The CDR3 spells CASSGMGQLNTEAFF. The CDR3 coding sequence is TGCGCCAGCAGCGGGATGGGACAATTGAACACTGAAGCTTTCTTT.

This clone was observed once. The V and J genes are TRBV6-1 and TRBJ2-1; 10 bases fit TRBD2. Germline V CDR1 and CDR2: MNHNS, SASEGT. CDR3 length: 18 amino acids. Losses at the gene ends were 1 base for V and 5 bases for J; bases not matched to a gene: 11. The CDR3 DNA reads as TGTGCCAGCAGTGAAGTCGGAGGTAGCGGGAGGCTCGACAATGAGCAGTTCTTC. Protein sequence: CASSEVGGSGRLDNEQFF.

The rearrangement joins TRBV4-2 to TRBJ1-5; a possible D gene is TRBD1 (6 bases). Trimming pared 0 bases from V and 4 bases from J, leaving 16 bases between. The CDR3 extends over 17 amino acids. From germline, CDR1 is LGHNA and CDR2 YNFKEQ. The CDR3 region is CASSQELGQGLNQPQHF. The CDR3, as DNA: TGTGCCAGCAGCCAAGAATTAGGGCAGGGGTTGAATCAGCCCCAGCATTTT.

V gene TRBV5-1 combines with J gene TRBJ2-1; D remains ambiguous. CDR3 length: 13 amino acids. Per germline, CDR1 SGHRS and CDR2 YFSETQ. V was pared by 4 bases and J by 0 bases, with 5 bases between. The chain's CDR3 is CASSPNSYNEQFF. CDR3 nucleotides: TGCGCCAGCAGCCCGAACTCCTACAATGAGCAGTTCTTC.

This chain uses TRBV6-1 with TRBJ2-7; 12 nucleotides line up with TRBD2. The CDR3 covers 13 residues. The J segment lost 6 bases and the V segment lost 7 bases, leaving 4 bases of the junction unmatched. Germline loops: CDR1 MNHNS, CDR2 SASEGT. Written as DNA, the CDR3 is TGTGCCAGCACCCCTAGCGGGAGGGCCGAGCAGTACTTC. Its translation: CASTPSGRAEQYF.

The gene calls are TRBV5-1 and TRBJ2-2, with a possible D match to TRBD2 (5 bases). Per germline, CDR1 SGHRS and CDR2 YFSETQ. The V gene lost 4 bases and the J gene lost 5 bases, with 15 bases spanning the gap. This CDR3 region has 15 residues. CDR3 nucleotides: TGCGCCAGCAGCGAAAACGTGAGGGCGACCGGGGAGCTGTTTTTT. Its translation is CASSENVRATGELFF. The full variable domain, completed using reference TRBV5-1 and TRBJ2-2, is KAGVTQTPRYLIKTRGQQVTLSCSPISGHRSVSWYQQTPGQGLQFLFEYFSETQRNKGNFPGRFSGRQFSNSRSEMNVSTLELGDSALYLCASSENVRATGELFFGEGSRLTVL.

The genes are TRBV9 and TRBJ2-3; D is uncertain. Trimming shortened V by 0 bases and J by 1 base, and 9 bases separated the two germline ends. Germline V lookup: CDR1 SGDLS, CDR2 YYNGEE. CDR3 size: 15 residues. The CDR3 loop is CASSVAGRGTDTQYF. The CDR3 DNA reads TGTGCCAGCAGCGTAGCAGGTCGGGGCACAGATACGCAGTATTTT.

The chain combines TRBV20-1 with TRBJ2-5; no definite D call. The CDR3 contains 10 residues. V lost 8 bases to trimming and J lost 5 bases, with 9 bases between them. Germline V CDR1 and CDR2: DFQATT, SNEGSKA (reference sequence). In DNA, the CDR3 is TGCAGTCTCTCCTCGGAGACCCAGTACTTC. It translates to CSLSSETQYF.

J is TRBJ1-2 and V is TRBV5-4, with D hard to call. Germline values: CDR1 SGHNT, CDR2 YYREEE (reference sequence). Trimming removed 0 bases at V and 8 bases at J, with 17 bases between. This CDR3 region has 15 residues. The CDR3 nucleotides read TGTGCCAGCAGCTTGGCGGAGGAGGCACGGAGAGGCTACACCTTC. Its protein is CASSLAEEARRGYTF. The complete variable domain, with remaining parts taken from reference TRBV5-4 and TRBJ1-2, reads ETGVTQSPTHLIKTRGQQVTLRCSSQSGHNTVSWYQQALGQGPQFIFQYYREEENGRGNFPPRFSGLQFPNYSSELNVNALELDDSALYLCASSLAEEARRGYTFGSGTRLTVV.

The rearrangement uses TRBV19 and TRBJ2-1, with D perhaps TRBD1 (5 bases). Germline V lookup: CDR1 LNHDA, CDR2 SQIVND (reference sequence). V was pared by 2 bases and J by 5 bases, with 10 bases between. The CDR3 is 14 amino acids. The CDR3 protein is CASSISRAHNEQFF. The CDR3 nucleotides are TGTGCCAGTAGTATATCCAGGGCCCACAATGAGCAGTTCTTC.

J is TRBJ2-1 and V is TRBV15, with a weak D call TRBD1 (5 bases). Germline-derived CDR1 and CDR2 are LNHNV and YYDKDF (reference sequence). V gave up 0 bases and J gave up 6 bases, with 12 bases separating them. This CDR3 has 15 residues. CDR3 coding DNA: TGTGCCACCAGCAGAGAATATGGGGCTGTCAATGAGCAGTTCTTC. As protein: CATSREYGAVNEQFF. Variable domain in full (rest from reference TRBV15 and TRBJ2-1): DAMVIQNPRYQVTQFGKPVTLSCSQTLNHNVMYWYQQKSSQAPKLLFHYYDKDFNNEADTPDNFQSRRPNTSFCFLDIRSPGLGDTAMYLCATSREYGAVNEQFFGPGTRLTVL.

The V gene is TRBV6-5, the J gene TRBJ2-1; 7 nucleotides align to TRBD2. After removal of 5 bases from V and 1 base from J, the junction contained 5 bases not matched to a gene. The CDR3 has 15 residues. Germline CDR1 reads MNHEY; CDR2 reads SVGAGI. CDR3 loop: CASSTSALSYNEQFF. Written as DNA, the CDR3 is TGTGCCAGCAGTACTAGCGCTCTATCCTACAATGAGCAGTTCTTC.